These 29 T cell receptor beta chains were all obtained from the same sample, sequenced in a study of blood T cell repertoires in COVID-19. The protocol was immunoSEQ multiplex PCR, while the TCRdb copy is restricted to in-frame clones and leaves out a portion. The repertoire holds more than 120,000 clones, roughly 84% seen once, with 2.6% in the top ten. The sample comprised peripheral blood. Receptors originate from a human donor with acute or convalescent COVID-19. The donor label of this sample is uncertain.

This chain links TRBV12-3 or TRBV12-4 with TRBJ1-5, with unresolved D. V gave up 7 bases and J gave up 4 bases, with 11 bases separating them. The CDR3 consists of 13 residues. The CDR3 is CASNSQSNQPQHF. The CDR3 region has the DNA TGTGCCAGCAATTCGCAGTCGAATCAGCCCCAGCATTTT.

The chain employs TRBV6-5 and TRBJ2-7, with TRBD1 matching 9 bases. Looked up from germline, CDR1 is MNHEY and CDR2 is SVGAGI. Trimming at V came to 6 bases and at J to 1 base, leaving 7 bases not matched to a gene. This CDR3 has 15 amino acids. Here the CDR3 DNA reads TGTGCCAGCAGCCGTACAGGGGGCGGTTCCTACGAGCAGTACTTC. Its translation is CASSRTGGGSYEQYF.

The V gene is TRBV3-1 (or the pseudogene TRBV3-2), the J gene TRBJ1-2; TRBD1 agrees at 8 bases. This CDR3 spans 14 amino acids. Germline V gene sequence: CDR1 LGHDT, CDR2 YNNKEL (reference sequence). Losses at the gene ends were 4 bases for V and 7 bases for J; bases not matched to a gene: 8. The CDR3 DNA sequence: TGTGCCAGCAGCCGAGGGACAGGCAACGGTGGCTACACCTTC. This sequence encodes CASSRGTGNGGYTF.

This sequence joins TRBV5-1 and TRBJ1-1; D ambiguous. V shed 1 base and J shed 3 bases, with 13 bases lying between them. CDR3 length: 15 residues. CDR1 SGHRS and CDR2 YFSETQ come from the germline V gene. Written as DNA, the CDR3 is TGCGCCAGCAGCTTGACGGTGGGCTCACACACTGAAGCTTTCTTT. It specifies CASSLTVGSHTEAFF.

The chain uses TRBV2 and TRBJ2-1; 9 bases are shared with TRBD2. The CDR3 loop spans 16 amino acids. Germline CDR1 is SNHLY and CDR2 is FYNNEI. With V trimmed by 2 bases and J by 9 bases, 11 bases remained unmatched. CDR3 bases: TGTGCCAGCAGTGAAAGGGCTGCGGGGGGGCAGGGTGAGCAGTTCTTC. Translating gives CASSERAAGGQGEQFF.

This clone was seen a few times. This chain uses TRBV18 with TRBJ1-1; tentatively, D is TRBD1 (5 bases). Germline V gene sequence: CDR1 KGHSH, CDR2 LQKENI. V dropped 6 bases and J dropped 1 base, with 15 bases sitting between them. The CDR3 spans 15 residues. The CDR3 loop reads CASSFDAGQNTEAFF. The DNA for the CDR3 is TGTGCCAGCTCCTTTGACGCGGGGCAGAACACTGAAGCTTTCTTT.

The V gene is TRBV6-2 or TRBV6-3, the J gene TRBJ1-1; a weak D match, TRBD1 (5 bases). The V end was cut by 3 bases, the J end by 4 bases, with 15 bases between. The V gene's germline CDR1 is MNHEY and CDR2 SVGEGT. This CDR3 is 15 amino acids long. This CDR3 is CASSYGRQGSTEAFF. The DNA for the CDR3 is TGTGCCAGCAGTTATGGTCGGCAGGGAAGCACTGAAGCTTTCTTT.

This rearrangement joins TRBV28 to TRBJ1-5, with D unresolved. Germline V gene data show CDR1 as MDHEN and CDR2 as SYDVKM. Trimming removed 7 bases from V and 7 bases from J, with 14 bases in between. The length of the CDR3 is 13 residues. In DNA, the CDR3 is TGTGCCAGCATAATTGGTTTCGGGCAGCCCCAGCATTTT. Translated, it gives CASIIGFGQPQHF.

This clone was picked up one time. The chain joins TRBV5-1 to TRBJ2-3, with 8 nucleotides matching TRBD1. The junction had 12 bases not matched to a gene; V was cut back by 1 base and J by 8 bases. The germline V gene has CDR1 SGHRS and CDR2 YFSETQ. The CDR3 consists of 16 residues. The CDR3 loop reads CASSLWQGAGYGTQYF. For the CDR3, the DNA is TGCGCCAGCAGCTTGTGGCAGGGGGCTGGTTATGGTACGCAGTATTTT.

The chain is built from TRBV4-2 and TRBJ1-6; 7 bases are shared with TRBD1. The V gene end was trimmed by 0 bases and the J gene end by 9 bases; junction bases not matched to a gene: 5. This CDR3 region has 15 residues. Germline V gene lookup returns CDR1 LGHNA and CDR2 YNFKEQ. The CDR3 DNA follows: TGTGCCAGCAGCCAAGATCTACAGGGGCTTTCACCCCTCCACTTT. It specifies CASSQDLQGLSPLHF.

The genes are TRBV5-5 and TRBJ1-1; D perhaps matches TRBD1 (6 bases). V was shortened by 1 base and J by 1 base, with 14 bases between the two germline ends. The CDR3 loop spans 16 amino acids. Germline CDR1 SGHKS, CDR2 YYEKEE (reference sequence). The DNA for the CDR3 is TGTGCCAGCAGCTTGTTCGGGGGGCCCACGAACACTGAAGCTTTCTTT. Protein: CASSLFGGPTNTEAFF. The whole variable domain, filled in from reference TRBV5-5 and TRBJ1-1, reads DAGVTQSPTHLIKTRGQQVTLRCSPISGHKSVSWYQQVLGQGPQFIFQYYEKEERGRGNFPDRFSARQFPNYSSELNVNALLLGDSALYLCASSLFGGPTNTEAFFGQGTRLTVV.

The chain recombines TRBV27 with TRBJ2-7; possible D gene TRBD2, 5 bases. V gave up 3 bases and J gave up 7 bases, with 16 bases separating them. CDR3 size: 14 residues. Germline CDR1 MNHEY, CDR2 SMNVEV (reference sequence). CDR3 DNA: TGTGCCAGCAGTTTCACGGGATGGGATAGGGAGCAGTACTTC. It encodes CASSFTGWDREQYF.

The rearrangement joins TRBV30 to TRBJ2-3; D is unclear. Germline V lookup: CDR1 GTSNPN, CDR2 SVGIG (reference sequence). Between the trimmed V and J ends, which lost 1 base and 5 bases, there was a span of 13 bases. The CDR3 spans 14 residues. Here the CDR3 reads CAWSGTFIEDTQYF. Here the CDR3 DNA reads TGTGCCTGGAGTGGCACGTTTATAGAAGATACGCAGTATTTT.

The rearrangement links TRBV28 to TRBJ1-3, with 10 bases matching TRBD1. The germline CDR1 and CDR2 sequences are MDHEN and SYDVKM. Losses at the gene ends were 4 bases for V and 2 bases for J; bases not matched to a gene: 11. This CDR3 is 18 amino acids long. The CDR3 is CASSSITSGTGAGNTIYF. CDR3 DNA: TGTGCCAGCAGTTCTATCACCTCCGGGACAGGGGCTGGAAACACCATATATTTT.

The CDR3 sequence: CASSPLESATEAFF. CDR3 DNA: TGTGCCAGCTCACCACTCGAGAGTGCCACTGAAGCTTTCTTT. The rearrangement links TRBV18 to TRBJ1-1; D is uncertain. V was clipped by 1 base and J by 4 bases, with 10 bases between them. CDR1 is KGHSH and CDR2 is LQKENI in the germline V gene. There are 14 residues in the CDR3.

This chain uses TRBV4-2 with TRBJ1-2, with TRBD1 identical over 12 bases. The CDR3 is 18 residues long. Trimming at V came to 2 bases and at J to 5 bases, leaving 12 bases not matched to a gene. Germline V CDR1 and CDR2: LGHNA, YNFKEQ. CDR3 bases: TGTGCCAGCAGCCAAACTCCGGGACAGGGGGCGAACATATATGGCTACACCTTC. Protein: CASSQTPGQGANIYGYTF.

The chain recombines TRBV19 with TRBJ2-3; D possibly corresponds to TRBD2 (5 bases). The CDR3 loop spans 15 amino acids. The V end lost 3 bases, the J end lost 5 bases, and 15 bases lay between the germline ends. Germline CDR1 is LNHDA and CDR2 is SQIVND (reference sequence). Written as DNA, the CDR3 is TGTGCCAGTAGTATTTCTGGACTCCCGCAAGATACGCAGTATTTT. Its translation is CASSISGLPQDTQYF.

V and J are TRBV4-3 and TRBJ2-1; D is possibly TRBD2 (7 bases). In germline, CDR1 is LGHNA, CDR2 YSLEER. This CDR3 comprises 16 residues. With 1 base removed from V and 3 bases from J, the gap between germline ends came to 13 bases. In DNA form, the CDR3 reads TGCGCCAGCAGCCAAGTAGGGGGGGGAGACTACAATGAGCAGTTCTTC. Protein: CASSQVGGGDYNEQFF.

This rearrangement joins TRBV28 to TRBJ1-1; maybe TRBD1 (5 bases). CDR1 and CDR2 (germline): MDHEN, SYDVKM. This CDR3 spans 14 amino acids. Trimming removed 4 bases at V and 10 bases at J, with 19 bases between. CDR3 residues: CASSSAPTPTGAFF. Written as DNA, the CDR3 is TGTGCCAGCAGTTCAGCCCCGACTCCCACAGGAGCTTTCTTT.

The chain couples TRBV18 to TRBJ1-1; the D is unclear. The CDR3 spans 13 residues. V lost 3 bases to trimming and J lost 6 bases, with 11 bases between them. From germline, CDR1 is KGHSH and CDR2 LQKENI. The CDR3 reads CASSPYPRSEAFF. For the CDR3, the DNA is TGTGCCAGCTCACCTTATCCCAGGTCTGAAGCTTTCTTT.

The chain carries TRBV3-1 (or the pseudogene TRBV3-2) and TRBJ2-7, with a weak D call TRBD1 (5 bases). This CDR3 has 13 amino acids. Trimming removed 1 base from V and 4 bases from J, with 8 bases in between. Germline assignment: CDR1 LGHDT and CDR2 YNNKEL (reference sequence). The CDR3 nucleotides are TGTGCCAGCAGCCAAGGGCAGGGTTACGAGCAGTACGTC. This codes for CASSQGQGYEQYV.

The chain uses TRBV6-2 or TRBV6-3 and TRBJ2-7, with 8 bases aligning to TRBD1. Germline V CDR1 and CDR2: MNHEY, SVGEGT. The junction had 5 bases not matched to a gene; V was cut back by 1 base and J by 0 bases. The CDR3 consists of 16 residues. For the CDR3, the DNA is TGTGCCAGCAGTTACTTGGACAGGGCCCCCTCCTACGAGCAGTACTTC. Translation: CASSYLDRAPSYEQYF.

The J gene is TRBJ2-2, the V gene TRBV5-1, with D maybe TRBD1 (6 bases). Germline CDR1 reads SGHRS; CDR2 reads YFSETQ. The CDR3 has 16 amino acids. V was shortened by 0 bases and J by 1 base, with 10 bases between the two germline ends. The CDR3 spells CASSLEAGVNTGELFF. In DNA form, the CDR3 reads TGCGCCAGCAGCTTGGAGGCAGGGGTGAACACCGGGGAGCTGTTTTTT.

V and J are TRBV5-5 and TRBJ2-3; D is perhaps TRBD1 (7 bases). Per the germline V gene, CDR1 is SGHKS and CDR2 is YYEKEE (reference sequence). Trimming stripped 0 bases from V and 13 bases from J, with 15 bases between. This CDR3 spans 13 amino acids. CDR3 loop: CASSLDRGWREYF. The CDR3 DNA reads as TGTGCCAGCAGCTTGGACAGGGGCTGGAGGGAGTATTTT.

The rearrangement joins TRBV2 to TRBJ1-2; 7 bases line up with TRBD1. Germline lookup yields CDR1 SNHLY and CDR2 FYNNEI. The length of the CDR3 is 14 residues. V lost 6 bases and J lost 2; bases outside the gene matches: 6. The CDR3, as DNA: TGTGCCAGCAGCGCAGGGGGAACAAACTATGGCTACACCTTC. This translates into CASSAGGTNYGYTF. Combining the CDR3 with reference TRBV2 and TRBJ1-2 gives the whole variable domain EPEVTQTPSHQVTQMGQEVILRCVPISNHLYFYWYRQILGQKVEFLVSFYNNEISEKSEIFDDQFSVERPDGSNFTLKIRSTKLEDSAMYFCASSAGGTNYGYTFGSGTRLTVV.

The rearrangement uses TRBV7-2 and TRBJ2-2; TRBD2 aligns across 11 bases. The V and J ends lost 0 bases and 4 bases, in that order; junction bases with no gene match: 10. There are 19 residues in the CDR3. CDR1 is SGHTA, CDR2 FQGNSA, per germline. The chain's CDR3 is CASSLALTSGSRATGELFF. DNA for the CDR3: TGTGCCAGCAGCTTAGCTTTAACTAGCGGGAGCCGGGCCACCGGGGAGCTGTTTTTT. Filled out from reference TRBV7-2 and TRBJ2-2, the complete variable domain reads GAGVSQSPSNKVTEKGKDVELRCDPISGHTALYWYRQSLGQGLEFLIYFQGNSAPDKSGLPSDRFSAERTGGSVSTLTIQRTQQEDSAVYLCASSLALTSGSRATGELFFGEGSRLTVL.

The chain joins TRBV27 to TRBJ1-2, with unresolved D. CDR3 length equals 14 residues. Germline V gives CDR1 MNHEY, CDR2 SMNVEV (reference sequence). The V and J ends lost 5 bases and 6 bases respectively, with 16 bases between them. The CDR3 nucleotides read TGTGCCAGCAGTCCCGAGGGAGAGGACGATGGCTACACCTTC. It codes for CASSPEGEDDGYTF.

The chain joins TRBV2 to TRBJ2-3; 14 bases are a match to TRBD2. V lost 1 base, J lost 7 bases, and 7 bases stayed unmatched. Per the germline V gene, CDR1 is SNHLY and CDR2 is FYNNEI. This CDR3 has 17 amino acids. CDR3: CASSEGGLAGGENTQYF. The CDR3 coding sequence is TGTGCCAGCAGTGAAGGAGGACTAGCGGGGGGTGAAAATACGCAGTATTTT.

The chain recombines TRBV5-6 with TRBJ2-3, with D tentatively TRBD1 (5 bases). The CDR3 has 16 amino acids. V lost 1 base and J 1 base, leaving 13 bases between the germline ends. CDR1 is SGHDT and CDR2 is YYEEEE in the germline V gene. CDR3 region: CASSLLGDRGTDTQYF. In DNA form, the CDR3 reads TGTGCCAGCAGCTTGCTAGGGGATCGCGGCACAGATACGCAGTATTTT. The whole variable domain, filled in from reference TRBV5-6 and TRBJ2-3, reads DAGVTQSPTHLIKTRGQQVTLRCSPKSGHDTVSWYQQALGQGPQFIFQYYEEEERQRGNFPDRFSGHQFPNYSSELNVNALLLGDSALYLCASSLLGDRGTDTQYFGPGTRLTVL.